These 8 T cell receptor beta chains were all obtained from the same sample, sequenced in a study of cytomegalovirus exposure and HLA in healthy donors. This PCR relied on a set of 60 Vbeta primers and 13 Jbeta primers. Only in-frame clones appear in the TCRdb table, and some are missing; sequencing was by immunoSEQ multiplex PCR. The table shows roughly 92,000 clones, with around 86% occurring only once. Material for sequencing was PBMCs. The receptors were sampled from a woman in her sixties or seventies in good health and CMV-seropositive.

This rearrangement joins TRBV5-8 to TRBJ2-4; D is possibly TRBD2 (5 bases). Germline V gives CDR1 SGHTS, CDR2 YDEGEE. V gave up 2 bases and J gave up 0 bases, with 18 bases separating them. The CDR3 totals 18 residues. In DNA form, the CDR3 reads TGTGCCAGCAGCTTCAGGTGGATACCGGGGAAAGCCAAAAACATTCAGTACTTC. Encoded protein: CASSFRWIPGKAKNIQYF.

The chain is built from TRBV7-2 and TRBJ2-5; TRBD1 aligns across 8 bases. This CDR3 has 14 amino acids. Germline CDR1 and CDR2: SGHTA and FQGNSA. J was trimmed by 7 bases and V by 1 base; bases with no gene match: 5. In nucleotides, the CDR3 is TGTGCCAGCAGCTTAGGACAGGGGATGGGGACCCAGTACTTC. As protein: CASSLGQGMGTQYF.

The CDR3 nucleotides are TGTGCCAGCAGCCCAGGGGTCACAGATACGCAGTATTTT. Protein sequence: CASSPGVTDTQYF. The V call is TRBV7-2, the J call TRBJ2-3; tentatively, D is TRBD1 (6 bases). CDR3 length equals 13 residues. CDR1 is SGHTA, CDR2 FQGNSA, per germline. The V end lost 5 bases, the J end lost 2 bases, and 8 bases lay between the germline ends.

The chain is built from TRBV5-1 and TRBJ1-2; D unresolved. The CDR3 consists of 14 residues. Trimming took off 0 bases at V and 2 bases at J, with 8 bases between the two ends. Per germline, CDR1 SGHRS and CDR2 YFSETQ. The chain's CDR3 is CASSLDRANYGYTF. CDR3 nucleotides: TGCGCCAGCAGCTTGGACAGAGCCAACTATGGCTACACCTTC.

The sample holds a few counts of this clone. The rearrangement uses TRBV7-9 and TRBJ2-7; D gene ambiguous. Germline V CDR1 and CDR2: SEHNR, FQNEAQ (reference sequence). This CDR3 comprises 13 residues. Trimming removed 5 bases at V and 3 bases at J, with 11 bases between. The CDR3 protein is CASSAGRVYEQYF. The CDR3 coding sequence is TGTGCCAGCAGCGCAGGCCGCGTCTACGAGCAGTACTTC.

The genes are TRBV7-9 and TRBJ1-3; no reliable D call. Germline CDR1 reads SEHNR; CDR2 reads FQNEAQ (reference sequence). Between the trimmed V and J ends, which lost 5 bases and 1 base, there was a span of 12 bases. The CDR3 totals 15 residues. The CDR3 region has the DNA TGTGCCAGCAGCCACTTAACCCGGTCTGGAAACACCATATATTTT. Protein product: CASSHLTRSGNTIYF.

The chain carries TRBV7-2 and TRBJ2-2; D is unresolved. Germline V CDR1 and CDR2: SGHTA, FQGNSA. Trimming removed 4 bases from V and 3 bases from J, with 3 bases in between. The CDR3 loop spans 12 amino acids. The CDR3 region is CASSSYTGELFF. DNA for the CDR3: TGTGCCAGCAGCTCCTACACCGGGGAGCTGTTTTTT. Complete variable domain (other parts from reference TRBV7-2 and TRBJ2-2): GAGVSQSPSNKVTEKGKDVELRCDPISGHTALYWYRQSLGQGLEFLIYFQGNSAPDKSGLPSDRFSAERTGGSVSTLTIQRTQQEDSAVYLCASSSYTGELFFGEGSRLTVL.

This clone was observed a handful of times. The chain is built from TRBV28 and TRBJ2-2; tentative D call: TRBD2 (5 bases). Germline lookup yields CDR1 MDHEN and CDR2 SYDVKM. The V gene lost 7 bases and the J gene lost 4 bases, with 10 bases spanning the gap. There are 13 residues in the CDR3. The CDR3 DNA reads TGTGCCAGCAACGGGGTGGCCACCGGGGAGCTGTTTTTT. As protein: CASNGVATGELFF.